This TCR beta chain emerged from a study of CD8 T cells in ankylosing spondylitis. Findings and caveats of the study: The study looked at matched synovial fluid samples from ankylosing spondylitis patients. Disease-linked clones were reported to be significantly enriched there. In ankylosing spondylitis blood, a motif of about 8 highly homologous TCR beta variants appeared characteristic. Clones linked to disease, bearing a CD8+ phenotype, were relatively rare in peripheral blood.

This clonotype turned up a few times. Its antigen is undetermined. This sequence may be a read error, since a much larger clone differs from it by one base. V lost 3 bases and J 1 base, leaving 5 bases between the germline ends. This CDR3 is 13 amino acids long. Germline assignment: CDR1 SGHTA and CDR2 FQGNSA. Libraries of TCR beta came from quantitative 5'-RACE with molecular barcodes. Via MiXCR, TCRdb re-called the 5' RACE reads, giving one row per CDR3 protein. This repertoire shows approximately 350,000 distinct CDR3 sequences, around 15% found once; its top ten account for approximately 1.1%. The sequence derives from a male donor with ankylosing spondylitis or in good health (not recorded which). Sequencing used blood, either unsorted or a sorted T cell fraction (not recorded which). The chain combines TRBV7-2 with TRBJ2-3; unclear D gene. The DNA of the CDR3 is TGTGCCAGCAGCTTCGTGGGCACAGATACGCAGTATTTT. It codes for CASSFVGTDTQYF.